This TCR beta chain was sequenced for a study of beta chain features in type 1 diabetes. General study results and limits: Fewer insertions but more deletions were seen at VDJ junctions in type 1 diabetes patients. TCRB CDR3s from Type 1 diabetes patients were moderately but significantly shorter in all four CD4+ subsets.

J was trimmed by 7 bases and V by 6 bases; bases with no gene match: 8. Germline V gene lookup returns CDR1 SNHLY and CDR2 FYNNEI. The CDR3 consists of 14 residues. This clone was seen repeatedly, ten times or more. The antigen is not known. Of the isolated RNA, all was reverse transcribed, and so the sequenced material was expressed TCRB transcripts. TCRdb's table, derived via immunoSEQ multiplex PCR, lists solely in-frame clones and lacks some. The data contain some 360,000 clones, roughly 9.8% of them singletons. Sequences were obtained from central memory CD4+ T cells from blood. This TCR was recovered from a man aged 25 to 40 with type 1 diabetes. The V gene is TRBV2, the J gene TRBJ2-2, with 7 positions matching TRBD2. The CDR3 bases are TGTGCCAGCAGGCCCCTGCGGGAGAGCGGGGAGCTGTTTTTT. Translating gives CASRPLRESGELFF.